This TCR beta chain was captured by sequencing in a study of PD-L1 blockade in urothelial cancer. Study as a whole: As for prior chemotherapy regimens, patients had received 0 to 3. The analyses of blood took place 3 weeks (second dose) and 6 weeks after treatment start.

As to time point: pretreatment peripheral blood. The number of samples from each patient was between 1 and 8, taken pretreatment and on-treatment. TCRdb's table, derived via immunoSEQ multiplex PCR, lists solely in-frame clones and lacks some. The sample lists around 38,000 clones, over 70% occurring once. The germline gives CDR1 SGHAT, CDR2 FQDESV (reference sequence). CDR3 length: 13 residues. Trimming shortened V by 5 bases and J by 6 bases, and 14 bases separated the two germline ends. The chain employs TRBV11-1 and TRBJ2-7; D is perhaps TRBD2 (6 bases). The material sequenced was PBMCs, taken around atezolizumab (anti-PD-L1) treatment. The receptor was isolated from a man aged 55 to 70 with urothelial cancer. The CDR3 DNA sequence: TGTGCCAGCAGCCCCGACTGGGGAGGCGAGCAGTACTTC. Protein: CASSPDWGGEQYF.